Here is one T cell receptor (beta chain) with its context. These data are taken from a study of blood T cell repertoires in COVID-19. Here immunoSEQ multiplex PCR was the method, and the copy in TCRdb shows in-frame clones only, minus some. The sample has a few hundred thousand clones, approximately 75% seen once. Specimen: PBMCs or T cells enriched from blood (not recorded which). The origin of this receptor is a man aged 40-50 years who had recovered from COVID-19.

The CDR3 loop reads CASSLDAGYGYTF. Written as DNA, the CDR3 is TGCGCCAGCAGCTTGGATGCAGGCTATGGCTACACCTTC. The chain employs TRBV5-1 and TRBJ1-2, with D uncertain. V lost 0 bases and J 4 bases, leaving 7 bases between the germline ends. The CDR3 runs 13 residues. Germline V lookup: CDR1 SGHRS, CDR2 YFSETQ. Looking up the rest from reference TRBV5-1 and TRBJ1-2 gives the full variable domain: KAGVTQTPRYLIKTRGQQVTLSCSPISGHRSVSWYQQTPGQGLQFLFEYFSETQRNKGNFPGRFSGRQFSNSRSEMNVSTLELGDSALYLCASSLDAGYGYTFGSGTRLTVV.